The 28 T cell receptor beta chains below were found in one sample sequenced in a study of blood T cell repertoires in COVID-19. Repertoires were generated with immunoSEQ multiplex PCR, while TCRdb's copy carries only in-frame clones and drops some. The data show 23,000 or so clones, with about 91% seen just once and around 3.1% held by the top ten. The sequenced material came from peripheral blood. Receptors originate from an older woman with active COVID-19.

This chain's CDR3 is CASRDSGVNEQFF. The CDR3 region has the DNA TGTGCCAGCAGGGACTCAGGGGTGAATGAGCAGTTCTTC. The chain joins TRBV27 to TRBJ2-1, with D tentatively TRBD1 (6 bases). Germline assignment: CDR1 MNHEY and CDR2 SMNVEV (reference sequence). Trimming took 6 bases from V and 7 from J, leaving 13 bases between them. This CDR3 region has 13 residues.

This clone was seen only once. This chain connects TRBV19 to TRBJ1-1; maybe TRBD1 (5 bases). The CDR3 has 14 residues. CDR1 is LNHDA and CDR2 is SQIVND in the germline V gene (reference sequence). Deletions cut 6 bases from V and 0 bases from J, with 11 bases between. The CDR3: CASSPAGVNTEAFF. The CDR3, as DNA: TGTGCCAGTAGCCCGGCGGGGGTGAACACTGAAGCTTTCTTT.

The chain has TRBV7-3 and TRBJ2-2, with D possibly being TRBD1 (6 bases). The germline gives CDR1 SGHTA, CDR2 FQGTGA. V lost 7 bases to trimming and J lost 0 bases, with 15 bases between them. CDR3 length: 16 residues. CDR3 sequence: CASTESGASNTGELFF. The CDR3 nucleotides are TGTGCCAGCACCGAATCAGGGGCTTCGAACACCGGGGAGCTGTTTTTT.

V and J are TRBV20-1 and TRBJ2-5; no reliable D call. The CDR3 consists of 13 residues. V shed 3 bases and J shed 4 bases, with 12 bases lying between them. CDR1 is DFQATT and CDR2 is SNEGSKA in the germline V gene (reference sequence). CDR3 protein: CSASPAAGETQYF. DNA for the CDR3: TGCAGTGCTAGTCCCGCGGCCGGAGAGACCCAGTACTTC.

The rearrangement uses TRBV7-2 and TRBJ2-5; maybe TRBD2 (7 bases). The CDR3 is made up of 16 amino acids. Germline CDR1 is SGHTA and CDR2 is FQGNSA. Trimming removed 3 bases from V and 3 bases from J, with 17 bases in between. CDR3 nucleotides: TGTGCCAGCAGCTTCCTTAGTCTAGGGGGGGAAGAGACCCAGTACTTC. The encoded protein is CASSFLSLGGEETQYF.

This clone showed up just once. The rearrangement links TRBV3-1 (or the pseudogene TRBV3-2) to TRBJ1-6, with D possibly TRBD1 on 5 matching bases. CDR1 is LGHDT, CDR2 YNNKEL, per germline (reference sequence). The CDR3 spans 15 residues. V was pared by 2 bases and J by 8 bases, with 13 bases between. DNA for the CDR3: TGTGCCAGCAGCCAACAGGGTGGGAAGGATTCACCCCTCCACTTT. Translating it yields CASSQQGGKDSPLHF.

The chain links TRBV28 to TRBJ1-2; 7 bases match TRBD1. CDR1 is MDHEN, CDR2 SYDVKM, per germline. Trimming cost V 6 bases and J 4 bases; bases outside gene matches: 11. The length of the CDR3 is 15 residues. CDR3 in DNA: TGTGCCAGCAGCCCGGGACAGCCACTAATCTATGGCTACACCTTC. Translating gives CASSPGQPLIYGYTF.

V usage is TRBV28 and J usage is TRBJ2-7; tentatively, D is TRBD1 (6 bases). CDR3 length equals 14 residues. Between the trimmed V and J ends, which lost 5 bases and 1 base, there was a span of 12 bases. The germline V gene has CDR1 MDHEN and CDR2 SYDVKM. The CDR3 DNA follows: TGTGCCAGCAGTGTCACAGGGTTATCCTACGAGCAGTACTTC. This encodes CASSVTGLSYEQYF.

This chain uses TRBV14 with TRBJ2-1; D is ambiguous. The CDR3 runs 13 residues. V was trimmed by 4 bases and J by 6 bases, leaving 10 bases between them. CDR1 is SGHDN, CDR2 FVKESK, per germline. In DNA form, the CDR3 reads TGTGCCAGCAGCCCGTGGGCTGGCAATGAGCAGTTCTTC. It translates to CASSPWAGNEQFF.

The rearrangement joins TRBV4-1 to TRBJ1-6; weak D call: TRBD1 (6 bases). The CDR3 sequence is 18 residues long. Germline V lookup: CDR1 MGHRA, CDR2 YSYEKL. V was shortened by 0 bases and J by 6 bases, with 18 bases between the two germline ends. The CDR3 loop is CASSQEGSGVSGNSPLHF. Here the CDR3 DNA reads TGCGCCAGCAGCCAAGAAGGGTCAGGGGTGAGTGGTAATTCACCCCTCCACTTT.

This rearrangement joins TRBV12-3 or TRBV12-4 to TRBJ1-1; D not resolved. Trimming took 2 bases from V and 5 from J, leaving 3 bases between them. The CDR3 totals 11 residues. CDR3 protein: CASSLRTEAFF. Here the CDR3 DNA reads TGTGCCAGCAGTTTACGTACTGAAGCTTTCTTT.

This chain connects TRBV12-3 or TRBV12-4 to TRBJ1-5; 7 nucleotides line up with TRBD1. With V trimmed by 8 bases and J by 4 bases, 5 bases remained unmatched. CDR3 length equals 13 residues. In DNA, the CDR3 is TGTGCCAGCGTGACAGGGCTGAATCAGCCCCAGCATTTT. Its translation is CASVTGLNQPQHF.

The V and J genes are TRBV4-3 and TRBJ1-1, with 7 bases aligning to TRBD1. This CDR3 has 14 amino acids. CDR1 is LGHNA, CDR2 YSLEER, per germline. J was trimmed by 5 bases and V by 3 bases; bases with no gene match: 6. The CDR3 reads CASSQRGQRTEAFF. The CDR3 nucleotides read TGCGCCAGCAGCCAGAGGGGGCAGAGGACTGAAGCTTTCTTT.

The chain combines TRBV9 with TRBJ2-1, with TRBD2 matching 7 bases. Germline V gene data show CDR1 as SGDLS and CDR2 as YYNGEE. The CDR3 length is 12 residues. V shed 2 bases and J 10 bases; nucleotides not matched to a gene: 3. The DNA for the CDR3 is TGTGCCAGCAGCGTCCGGGAGGTGGAGCAGTTCTTC. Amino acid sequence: CASSVREVEQFF. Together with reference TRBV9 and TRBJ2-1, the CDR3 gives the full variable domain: DSGVTQTPKHLITATGQRVTLRCSPRSGDLSVYWYQQSLDQGLQFLIQYYNGEERAKGNILERFSAQQFPDLHSELNLSSLELGDSALYFCASSVREVEQFFGPGTRLTVL.

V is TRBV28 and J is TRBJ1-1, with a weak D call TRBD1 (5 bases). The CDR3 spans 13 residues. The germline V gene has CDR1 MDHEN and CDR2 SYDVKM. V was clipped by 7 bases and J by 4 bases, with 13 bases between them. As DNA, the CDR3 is TGTGCCAGCACCTTCTTTAGGGGCACTGAAGCTTTCTTT. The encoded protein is CASTFFRGTEAFF. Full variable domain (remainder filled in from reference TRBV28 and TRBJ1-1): DVKVTQSSRYLVKRTGEKVFLECVQDMDHENMFWYRQDPGLGLRLIYFSYDVKMKEKGDIPEGYSVSREKKERFSLILESASTNQTSMYLCASTFFRGTEAFFGQGTRLTVV.

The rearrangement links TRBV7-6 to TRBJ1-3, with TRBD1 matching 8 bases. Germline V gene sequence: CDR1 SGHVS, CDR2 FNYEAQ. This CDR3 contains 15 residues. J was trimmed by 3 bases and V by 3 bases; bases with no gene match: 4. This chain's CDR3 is CASSLTGESGNTIYF. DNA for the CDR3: TGTGCCAGCAGCTTGACAGGGGAGAGTGGAAACACCATATATTTT.

CDR3 loop: CASSSMTGAGEKLFF. The CDR3 nucleotides read TGCGCCAGCAGCTCCATGACAGGGGCGGGTGAAAAACTGTTTTTT. The chain recombines TRBV5-1 with TRBJ1-4; 8 bases agree with TRBD1. V gave up 3 bases and J gave up 7 bases; unmatched junction bases: 8. The CDR3 covers 15 residues. Germline V CDR1 and CDR2: SGHRS, YFSETQ.

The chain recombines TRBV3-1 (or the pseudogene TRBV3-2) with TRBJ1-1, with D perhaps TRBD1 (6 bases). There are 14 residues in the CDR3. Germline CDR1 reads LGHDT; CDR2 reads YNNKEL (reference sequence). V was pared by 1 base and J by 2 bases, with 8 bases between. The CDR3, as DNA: TGTGCCAGCAGCCAAGGGACAGTAAACACTGAAGCTTTCTTT. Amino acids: CASSQGTVNTEAFF.

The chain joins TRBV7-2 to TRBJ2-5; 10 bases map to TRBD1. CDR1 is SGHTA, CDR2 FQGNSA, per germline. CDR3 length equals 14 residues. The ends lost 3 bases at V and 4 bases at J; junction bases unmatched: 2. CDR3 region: CASSFDRGRETQYF. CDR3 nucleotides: TGTGCCAGCAGCTTCGACAGGGGGCGAGAGACCCAGTACTTC. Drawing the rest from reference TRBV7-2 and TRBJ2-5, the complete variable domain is GAGVSQSPSNKVTEKGKDVELRCDPISGHTALYWYRQSLGQGLEFLIYFQGNSAPDKSGLPSDRFSAERTGGSVSTLTIQRTQQEDSAVYLCASSFDRGRETQYFGPGTRLLVL.

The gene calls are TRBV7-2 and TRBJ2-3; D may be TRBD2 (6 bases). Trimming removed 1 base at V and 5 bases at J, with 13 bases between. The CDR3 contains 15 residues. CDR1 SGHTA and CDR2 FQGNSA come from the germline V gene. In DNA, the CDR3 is TGTGCCAGCAGCTTAGGGGTCGGGAGAGGAGATACGCAGTATTTT. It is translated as CASSLGVGRGDTQYF.

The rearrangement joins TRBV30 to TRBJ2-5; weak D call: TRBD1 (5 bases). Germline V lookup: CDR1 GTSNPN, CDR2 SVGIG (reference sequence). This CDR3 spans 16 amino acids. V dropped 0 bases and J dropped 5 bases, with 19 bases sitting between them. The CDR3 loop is CAWSVRGGWGPETQYF. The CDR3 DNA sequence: TGTGCCTGGAGTGTACGAGGTGGTTGGGGCCCGGAGACCCAGTACTTC.

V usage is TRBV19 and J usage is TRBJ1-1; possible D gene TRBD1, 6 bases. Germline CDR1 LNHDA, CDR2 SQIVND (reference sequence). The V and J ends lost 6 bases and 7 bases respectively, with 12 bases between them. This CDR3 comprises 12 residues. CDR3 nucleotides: TGTGCCAGTAGAAACAGGGATCATGAAGCTTTCTTT. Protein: CASRNRDHEAFF.

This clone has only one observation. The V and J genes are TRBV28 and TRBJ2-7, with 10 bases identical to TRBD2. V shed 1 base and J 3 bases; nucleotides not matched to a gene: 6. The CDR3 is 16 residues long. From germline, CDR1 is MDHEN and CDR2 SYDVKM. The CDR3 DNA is TGTGCCAGCAGTTTATTGGCTAGCGGGAGAGGCTACGAGCAGTACTTC. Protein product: CASSLLASGRGYEQYF. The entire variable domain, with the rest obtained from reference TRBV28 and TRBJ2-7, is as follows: DVKVTQSSRYLVKRTGEKVFLECVQDMDHENMFWYRQDPGLGLRLIYFSYDVKMKEKGDIPEGYSVSREKKERFSLILESASTNQTSMYLCASSLLASGRGYEQYFGPGTRLTVT.

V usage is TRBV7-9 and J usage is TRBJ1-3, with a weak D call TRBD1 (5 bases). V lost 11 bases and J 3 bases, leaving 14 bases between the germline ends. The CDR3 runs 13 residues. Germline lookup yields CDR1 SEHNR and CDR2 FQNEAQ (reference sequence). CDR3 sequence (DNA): TGTGCCTGGGGGGACTTTGTTGGAAACACCATATATTTT. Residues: CAWGDFVGNTIYF. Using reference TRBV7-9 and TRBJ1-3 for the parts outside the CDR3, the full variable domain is DTGVSQNPRHKITKRGQNVTFRCDPISEHNRLYWYRQTLGQGPEFLTYFQNEAQLEKSRLLSDRFSAERPKGSFSTLEIQRTEQGDSAMYLCAWGDFVGNTIYFGEGSWLTVV.

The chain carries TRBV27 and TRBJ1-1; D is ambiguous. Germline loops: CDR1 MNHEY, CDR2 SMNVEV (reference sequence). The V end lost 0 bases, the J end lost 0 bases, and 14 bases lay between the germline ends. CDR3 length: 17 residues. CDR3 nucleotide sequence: TGTGCCAGCAGTTTATCGAGACGCAGGCAGCTGAACACTGAAGCTTTCTTT. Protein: CASSLSRRRQLNTEAFF.

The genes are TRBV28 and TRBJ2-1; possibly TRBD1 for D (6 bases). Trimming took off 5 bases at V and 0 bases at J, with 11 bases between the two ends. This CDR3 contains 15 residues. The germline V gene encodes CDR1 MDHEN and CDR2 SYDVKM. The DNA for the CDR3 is TGTGCCAGCAGTCGAGGGGGTAGCTCCTACAATGAGCAGTTCTTC. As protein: CASSRGGSSYNEQFF.

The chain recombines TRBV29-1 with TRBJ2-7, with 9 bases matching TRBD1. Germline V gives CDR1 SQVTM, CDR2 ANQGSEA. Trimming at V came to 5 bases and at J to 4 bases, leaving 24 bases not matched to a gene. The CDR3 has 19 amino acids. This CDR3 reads CSVLDWARRGQGLEYEQYF. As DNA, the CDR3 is TGCAGCGTTTTAGATTGGGCTAGGCGGGGACAGGGCCTTGAGTACGAGCAGTACTTC.

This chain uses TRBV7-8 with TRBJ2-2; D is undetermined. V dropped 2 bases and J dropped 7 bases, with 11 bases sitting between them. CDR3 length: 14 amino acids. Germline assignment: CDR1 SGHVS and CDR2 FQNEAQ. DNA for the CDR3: TGTGCCAGCAGCTTACCCCACCCCAGCGGGGAGCTGTTTTTT. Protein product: CASSLPHPSGELFF.